The 18 T cell receptor beta chains below come from one sample, sequenced in a study of CD8 T cells in Susac syndrome. Reverse transcription of 0.5 to 1 ug RNA used random hexamers. In TCRdb, the immunoSEQ multiplex PCR reads were re-called with MiXCR into one record per CDR3 protein. The table lists some 22,000 distinct CDR3 sequences, 85% to 95% of them singletons, with roughly 0.25% in the top ten. The sequenced sample consisted of CD8+ T cells from PBMCs. The receptors were gathered from a human donor in good health.

The gene calls are TRBV20-1 and TRBJ2-7, with D maybe TRBD1 (5 bases). This CDR3 has 14 residues. Germline lookup yields CDR1 DFQATT and CDR2 SNEGSKA (reference sequence). V was shortened by 1 base and J by 2 bases, with 12 bases between the two germline ends. As DNA, the CDR3 is TGCAGTGCTAGAGGGGAAGGGGCCGCCTACGAGCAGTACTTC. Translation: CSARGEGAAYEQYF.

On this clonotype: One end of the junction is discordant with germline, which a read error may explain. V is TRBV2 and J is TRBJ2-7, with D unclear. There are 13 residues in the CDR3. Germline V gives CDR1 SNHLY, CDR2 FYNNEI. CDR3 nucleotide sequence: TGTGCCAGCAGCGAAGCCTCGATGAGTGAATGGTACTTC. Encoded protein: CASSEASMSEWYF. The full variable domain, in which reference TRBV2 and TRBJ2-7 provide the parts outside the CDR3, is EPEVTQTPSHQVTQMGQEVILRCVPISNHLYFYWYRQILGQKVEFLVSFYNNEISEKSEIFDDQFSVERPDGSNFTLKIRSTKLEDSAMYFCASSEASMSEWYFGPGTRLTVT.

The gene calls are TRBV20-1 and TRBJ2-1; 11 nucleotides match TRBD1. Germline values: CDR1 DFQATT, CDR2 SNEGSKA (reference sequence). V lost 0 bases to trimming and J lost 8 bases; unmatched junction nucleotides: 3. This CDR3 is 14 amino acids long. Here the CDR3 reads CSAREGQGEYEQFF. The DNA of the CDR3 is TGCAGTGCTAGAGAGGGACAGGGGGAGTATGAGCAGTTCTTC.

This clonotype was found a few times. This rearrangement joins TRBV7-7 to TRBJ2-5; 9 bases fit TRBD1. V lost 4 bases and J lost 4; bases outside the gene matches: 7. From germline, CDR1 is SSHAT and CDR2 FNYEAQ (reference sequence). This CDR3 has 15 amino acids. The CDR3 here is CASSYPGQGGETQYF. In DNA, the CDR3 is TGTGCCAGCAGCTACCCGGGACAGGGTGGAGAGACCCAGTACTTC.

The chain is built from TRBV2 and TRBJ2-1, with D maybe TRBD2 (5 bases). The CDR3 runs to 15 residues. Germline CDR1 SNHLY, CDR2 FYNNEI. Trimming stripped 2 bases from V and 0 bases from J, with 8 bases between. CDR3 nucleotide sequence: TGTGCCAGCAGTGAATCGGGGTTCTCCTACAATGAGCAGTTCTTC. As protein: CASSESGFSYNEQFF.

The rearrangement joins TRBV27 to TRBJ1-2; 9 nucleotides agree with TRBD1. CDR3 length: 15 amino acids. J was trimmed by 4 bases and V by 2 bases; bases with no gene match: 5. Germline CDR1 is MNHEY and CDR2 is SMNVEV (reference sequence). CDR3 loop: CASSLAMTGGYGYTF. The CDR3 DNA reads TGTGCCAGCAGTTTAGCGATGACAGGGGGCTATGGCTACACCTTC.

This chain joins TRBV12-3 or TRBV12-4 and TRBJ2-1; D is undetermined. The V gene lost 4 bases and the J gene lost 5 bases, with 6 bases spanning the gap. The CDR3 totals 12 residues. DNA for the CDR3: TGTGCCAGCAGTTCCCCCAACAATGAGCAGTTCTTC. Translated: CASSSPNNEQFF.

The chain carries TRBV11-3 and TRBJ2-5, with 10 bases aligning to TRBD1. J was trimmed by 4 bases and V by 4 bases; bases with no gene match: 6. Per the germline V gene, CDR1 is SGHNT and CDR2 is YENEEA. The CDR3 length is 15 residues. CDR3 coding DNA: TGTGCCAGCAGCTCGACAGGGGGCATTGGAGAGACCCAGTACTTC. It translates to CASSSTGGIGETQYF.

The rearrangement joins TRBV20-1 to TRBJ1-5, with D perhaps TRBD1 (5 bases). The V end lost 6 bases, the J end lost 6 bases, and 15 bases lay between the germline ends. Germline CDR1 is DFQATT and CDR2 is SNEGSKA (reference sequence). This CDR3 is built from 13 residues. The CDR3 reads CSAQEGVSQPQHF. In DNA, the CDR3 is TGCAGTGCCCAGGAAGGGGTGTCTCAGCCCCAGCATTTT.

This clonotype was found a few times. V gene TRBV27 combines with J gene TRBJ2-3; D might be TRBD2 (6 bases). Germline loops: CDR1 MNHEY, CDR2 SMNVEV (reference sequence). V was pared by 9 bases and J by 4 bases, with 14 bases between. The CDR3 is made up of 13 amino acids. The CDR3 DNA is TGTGCCAGTAGCCGGGCGGGGCCAGATACGCAGTATTTT. It specifies CASSRAGPDTQYF.

This chain links TRBV4-3 with TRBJ2-5; 7 bases line up with TRBD2. The CDR3 extends over 17 amino acids. Looked up from germline, CDR1 is LGHNA and CDR2 is YSLEER. The ends lost 1 base at V and 1 base at J; junction bases unmatched: 9. CDR3 sequence reads: CASSQASSGAFQETQYF. CDR3 nucleotide sequence: TGCGCCAGCAGCCAAGCTTCAAGCGGGGCGTTCCAAGAGACCCAGTACTTC.

The chain combines TRBV4-3 with TRBJ1-1; D call uncertain. Germline CDR1 is LGHNA and CDR2 is YSLEER. The CDR3 runs 15 residues. Trimming shortened V by 4 bases and J by 2 bases, and 14 bases separated the two germline ends. For the CDR3, the DNA is TGCGCCAGCAGCCGTAACCGGCTGGCAAACACTGAAGCTTTCTTT. As protein: CASSRNRLANTEAFF.

This sequence joins TRBV7-6 and TRBJ2-1, with D hard to call. Trimming cost V 5 bases and J 8 bases, with 13 bases left between them. The germline gives CDR1 SGHVS, CDR2 FNYEAQ. This CDR3 is built from 13 residues. CDR3 DNA: TGTGCCAGCAGCCCATACGGGCCCCATGAGCAGTTCTTC. Amino acids: CASSPYGPHEQFF.

The chain employs TRBV5-8 and TRBJ2-3; D is ambiguous. Near its end, the DNA agrees better with TRBJ1-5, so the J call may be wrong. CDR3 length: 14 residues. Germline CDR1 reads SGHTS; CDR2 reads YDEGEE. The CDR3 nucleotides read TGTGCCAGCAGCGGACTAGGAAGGAGTGATACGCAGCATTTT. Protein: CASSGLGRSDTQHF.

The chain carries TRBV6-2 or TRBV6-3 and TRBJ2-2; D could derive from TRBD1 or TRBD2 (7 bases each). The germline V gene has CDR1 MNHEY and CDR2 SVGEGT. Deletions cut 6 bases from V and 0 bases from J, with 17 bases between. The CDR3 covers 17 residues. The CDR3 here is CASSRGGTASNTGELFF. The CDR3 bases are TGTGCCAGCAGCCGGGGAGGGACAGCATCGAACACCGGGGAGCTGTTTTTT.

The V and J genes are TRBV6-5 and TRBJ2-1; D unresolved. Deletions cut 4 bases from V and 14 bases from J, with 15 bases between. The CDR3 has 12 amino acids. Germline V CDR1 and CDR2: MNHEY, SVGAGI. The CDR3 spells CASSLSPLEEFF. For the CDR3, the DNA is TGTGCCAGCAGTTTGTCACCGTTAGAGGAGTTCTTC.

The chain employs TRBV27 and TRBJ1-2; D unclear. V shed 0 bases and J shed 8 bases, with 13 bases lying between them. The germline gives CDR1 MNHEY, CDR2 SMNVEV (reference sequence). The CDR3 runs 14 residues. For the CDR3, the DNA is TGTGCCAGCAGTTTATCCACCCTTTCTGGGGGCTACACCTTC. Encoded protein: CASSLSTLSGGYTF.

The chain uses TRBV12-3 or TRBV12-4 and TRBJ2-5, with a weak D call TRBD2 (5 bases). The CDR3 consists of 16 residues. Trimming took off 5 bases at V and 3 bases at J, with 19 bases between the two ends. DNA for the CDR3: TGTGCCAGCAGTCCCCCTGATAGGAACGGGGAAGAGACCCAGTACTTC. Protein sequence: CASSPPDRNGEETQYF.